A single sample is the source of the 18 T cell receptor beta chains below, sequenced in a study of beta chain features in type 1 diabetes. Of the isolated RNA, all was reverse transcribed, and so the sequenced material was expressed TCRB transcripts. Method: immunoSEQ multiplex PCR; TCRdb's copy keeps in-frame clones and lacks some. This repertoire shows around 150,000 clones, approximately 8.1% found once; its top ten account for 0.55% to 0.65%. Sequencing used central memory CD4+ T cells from blood. The receptors were sampled from a man between 18 and 35 years old in good health.

This clone was counted between two and nine times. This chain joins TRBV9 and TRBJ1-1; D is possibly TRBD1 (6 bases). CDR3 size: 15 residues. Germline V lookup: CDR1 SGDLS, CDR2 YYNGEE. The V gene lost 2 bases and the J gene lost 1 base, with 12 bases spanning the gap. The CDR3 protein is CASSVWDTRNTEAFF. As DNA, the CDR3 is TGTGCCAGCAGCGTTTGGGACACTAGGAACACTGAAGCTTTCTTT.

This clone was seen at least ten times. The chain joins TRBV30 to TRBJ1-5; possible D gene TRBD1, 5 bases. The length of the CDR3 is 14 residues. The ends were cut back, 3 bases at V and 4 bases at J, with 13 bases in the middle. Looked up from germline, CDR1 is GTSNPN and CDR2 is SVGIG (reference sequence). CDR3 nucleotide sequence: TGTGCCTGGAGCCGTGGGGGGTTTAATCAGCCCCAGCATTTT. Translating gives CAWSRGGFNQPQHF.

CDR3 coding DNA: TGTGCCTGGAGTGTCTCCCTTTTGAACACTGAAGCTTTCTTT. Protein sequence: CAWSVSLLNTEAFF. This sequence joins TRBV30 and TRBJ1-1; D remains unclear. V lost 0 bases, J lost 0 bases, and 8 bases lay in between. Germline V gene sequence: CDR1 GTSNPN, CDR2 SVGIG (reference sequence). This CDR3 contains 14 residues.

This clone showed up just a few times. The chain employs TRBV18 and TRBJ2-7, with 7 positions matching TRBD2. V dropped 5 bases and J dropped 3; count of bases not matched to a gene: 7. The germline V gene has CDR1 KGHSH and CDR2 LQKENI. CDR3 length: 14 residues. The CDR3 reads CASSAPGLRYEQYF. CDR3 sequence (DNA): TGTGCCAGCTCAGCCCCGGGACTACGCTACGAGCAGTACTTC. Combining the CDR3 with reference TRBV18 and TRBJ2-7 gives the whole variable domain NAGVMQNPRHLVRRRGQEARLRCSPMKGHSHVYWYRQLPEEGLKFMVYLQKENIIDESGMPKERFSAEFPKEGPSILRIQQVVRGDSAAYFCASSAPGLRYEQYFGPGTRLTVT.

The chain carries TRBV6-6 and TRBJ1-2, with TRBD1 matching over 7 bases. CDR3 length equals 16 residues. After removal of 7 bases from V and 3 bases from J, the junction contained 14 bases not matched to a gene. Germline V CDR1 and CDR2: MNHNY, SVGAGI (reference sequence). The CDR3 nucleotides read TGTGCCAGCATCCAGGGACAGCCTAAGGACTACTATGGCTACACCTTC. Protein: CASIQGQPKDYYGYTF.

This clone showed up just a few times. The rearrangement uses TRBV7-2 and TRBJ1-5, with D unclear. V shed 6 bases and J shed 1 base, with 13 bases lying between them. CDR1 is SGHTA and CDR2 is FQGNSA in the germline V gene. CDR3 length equals 15 residues. CDR3 region: CASSLSYGSNQPQHF. CDR3 nucleotide sequence: TGTGCCAGCAGTCTTAGCTATGGGAGCAATCAGCCCCAGCATTTT.

This rearrangement joins TRBV25-1 to TRBJ1-2; 7 nucleotides match TRBD1. V gave up 5 bases and J gave up 8 bases; unmatched junction bases: 8. CDR3 length: 13 amino acids. Germline V gene lookup returns CDR1 MGHDK and CDR2 SYGVNS. CDR3 sequence reads: CASSLTGELGYTF. In DNA, the CDR3 is TGTGCCAGCAGTTTAACAGGGGAGCTCGGCTACACCTTC.

The V and J genes are TRBV6-1 and TRBJ2-2; 7 bases align to TRBD1. This CDR3 has 15 residues. Looked up from germline, CDR1 is MNHNS and CDR2 is SASEGT. V trimming: 5 bases; J trimming: 5 bases; junction bases outside the gene matches: 8. This chain's CDR3 is CASSFGTAMTGELFF. The CDR3 bases are TGTGCCAGCAGTTTCGGGACAGCGATGACCGGGGAGCTGTTTTTT.

The chain recombines TRBV11-2 with TRBJ2-1; no reliable D call. The CDR3 spans 15 residues. Germline assignment: CDR1 SGHAT and CDR2 FQNNGV. Trimming took off 4 bases at V and 0 bases at J, with 10 bases between the two ends. The CDR3: CASSYPWSSYNEQFF. CDR3 coding DNA: TGTGCCAGCAGCTATCCATGGAGCTCCTACAATGAGCAGTTCTTC.

Only a few counts were recorded for this clone. V usage is TRBV6-5 and J usage is TRBJ2-5, with 8 bases identical to TRBD1. The V and J ends lost 0 bases and 5 bases, in that order; junction bases with no gene match: 2. Germline CDR1 reads MNHEY; CDR2 reads SVGAGI. The CDR3 length is 14 residues. The CDR3 DNA reads as TGTGCCAGCAGTTACTCCTGGACAGGGGAGACCCAGTACTTC. Its translation: CASSYSWTGETQYF.

The chain has TRBV25-1 and TRBJ2-5; D uncertain. V was trimmed by 7 bases and J by 2 bases, leaving 14 bases between them. There are 14 residues in the CDR3. Germline lookup yields CDR1 MGHDK and CDR2 SYGVNS. CDR3 residues: CASTDKLRQETQYF. CDR3 DNA: TGTGCCAGCACCGACAAGCTCCGACAAGAGACCCAGTACTTC.

This chain joins TRBV7-9 and TRBJ1-2; D not resolved. The germline V gene encodes CDR1 SEHNR and CDR2 FQNEAQ (reference sequence). Trimming took 2 bases from V and 5 from J, leaving 12 bases between them. This CDR3 region has 14 residues. The chain's CDR3 is CASSLSRLPYGYTF. The CDR3 bases are TGTGCCAGCAGCTTAAGCAGGCTTCCGTATGGCTACACCTTC.

The chain carries TRBV4-2 and TRBJ1-5; possibly TRBD1 for D (6 bases). The CDR3 totals 15 residues. Deletions cut 4 bases from V and 7 bases from J, with 17 bases between. Looked up from germline, CDR1 is LGHNA and CDR2 is YNFKEQ. The CDR3 loop is CASSLQGGGGQPQHF. The CDR3 DNA sequence: TGTGCCAGCAGCCTTCAGGGTGGGGGGGGCCAGCCCCAGCATTTT.

This clone was found a few times. The chain recombines TRBV19 with TRBJ1-1; 7 nucleotides align to TRBD1. V dropped 7 bases and J dropped 1; count of bases not matched to a gene: 3. CDR1 is LNHDA, CDR2 SQIVND, per germline (reference sequence). The CDR3 loop spans 13 amino acids. In nucleotides, the CDR3 is TGTGCCAGTAAGAGGGGGCCGAACACTGAAGCTTTCTTT. This translates into CASKRGPNTEAFF.

The chain joins TRBV15 to TRBJ2-7, with D possibly matching TRBD1 (6 bases). V was cut by 0 bases and J by 7 bases, with 16 bases left in between. The CDR3 is 15 residues long. CDR1 is LNHNV, CDR2 YYDKDF, per germline (reference sequence). The CDR3: CATSRDRYRAGEQYF. The CDR3 nucleotides read TGTGCCACCAGCAGAGATAGATACAGGGCAGGAGAGCAGTACTTC.

This clone was seen only a few times. The chain uses TRBV5-1 and TRBJ2-1; D is unclear. Looked up from germline, CDR1 is SGHRS and CDR2 is YFSETQ. Trimming removed 5 bases at V and 7 bases at J, with 7 bases between. The CDR3 extends over 11 amino acids. The CDR3 loop reads CASRESNEQFF. CDR3 coding DNA: TGCGCCAGCAGGGAGTCGAATGAGCAGTTCTTC. The variable domain in full, with the rest retrieved from reference TRBV5-1 and TRBJ2-1, is KAGVTQTPRYLIKTRGQQVTLSCSPISGHRSVSWYQQTPGQGLQFLFEYFSETQRNKGNFPGRFSGRQFSNSRSEMNVSTLELGDSALYLCASRESNEQFFGPGTRLTVL.

The chain has TRBV7-9 and TRBJ2-2; D possibly corresponds to TRBD2 (5 bases). V was trimmed by 1 base and J by 0 bases, leaving 9 bases between them. CDR1 is SEHNR, CDR2 FQNEAQ, per germline (reference sequence). The CDR3 loop spans 16 amino acids. This CDR3 is CASSLVGGTNTGELFF. The CDR3 region has the DNA TGTGCCAGCAGCTTAGTAGGAGGTACGAACACCGGGGAGCTGTTTTTT.

The chain recombines TRBV6-5 with TRBJ1-2; tentative D call: TRBD1 (5 bases). CDR1 and CDR2 from the germline V gene are MNHEY and SVGAGI. Trimming left V 0 bases short and J 5 bases short, with 10 bases between. This CDR3 is 14 amino acids long. CDR3 nucleotides: TGTGCCAGCAGTTACTCGAAGGCAGGGTATGGCTACACCTTC. Translation gives CASSYSKAGYGYTF.